This paragraph covers one TCR beta chain sequence. Its antigen is unknown. V shed 4 bases and J shed 6 bases, with 13 bases lying between them. Germline assignment: CDR1 LGHNA and CDR2 YSLEER. The CDR3 runs 14 residues. These data are taken from a study of T cells in localized non-small cell lung cancer. Whole-study findings and limits: Uninvolved adjacent lung had higher T cell clonality than tumor and all other tissues. Adjacent lung held a median roughly 60 of the top 100 tumor clones. Only one tumor region went through sequencing, so heterogeneity may still be there.

Data came from immunoSEQ multiplex PCR; TCRdb stores just in-frame clones and leaves some out. The table has 23,000 or so clones, about nine tenths seen once. This chain connects TRBV4-3 to TRBJ2-1, with D perhaps matching TRBD2 (7 bases). This TCR was sampled from a woman aged 40 to 75 with stage I lung adenocarcinoma. The sequences come from peripheral blood, collected before any cancer treatment. DNA of the CDR3: TGCGCCAGCAGCCGACTAGGGGGGGCCAATGAGCAGTTCTTC. This encodes CASSRLGGANEQFF.